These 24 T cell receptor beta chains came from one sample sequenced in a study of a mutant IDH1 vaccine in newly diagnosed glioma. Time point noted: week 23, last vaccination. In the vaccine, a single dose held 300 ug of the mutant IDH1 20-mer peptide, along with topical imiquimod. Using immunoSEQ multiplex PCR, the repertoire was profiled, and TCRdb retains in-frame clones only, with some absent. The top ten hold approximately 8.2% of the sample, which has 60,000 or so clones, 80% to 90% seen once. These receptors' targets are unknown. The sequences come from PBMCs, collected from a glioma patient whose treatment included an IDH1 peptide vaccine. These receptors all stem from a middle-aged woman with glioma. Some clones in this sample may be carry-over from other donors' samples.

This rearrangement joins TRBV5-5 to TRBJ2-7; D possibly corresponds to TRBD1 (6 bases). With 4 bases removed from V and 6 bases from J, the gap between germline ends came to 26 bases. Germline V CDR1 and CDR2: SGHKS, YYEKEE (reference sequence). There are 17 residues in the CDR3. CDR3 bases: TGTGCCAGCAGCCCAACCGGTACCCGGGACACGGTCATCGAGCAGTACTTC. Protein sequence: CASSPTGTRDTVIEQYF. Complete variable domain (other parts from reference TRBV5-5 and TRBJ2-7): DAGVTQSPTHLIKTRGQQVTLRCSPISGHKSVSWYQQVLGQGPQFIFQYYEKEERGRGNFPDRFSARQFPNYSSELNVNALLLGDSALYLCASSPTGTRDTVIEQYFGPGTRLTVT.

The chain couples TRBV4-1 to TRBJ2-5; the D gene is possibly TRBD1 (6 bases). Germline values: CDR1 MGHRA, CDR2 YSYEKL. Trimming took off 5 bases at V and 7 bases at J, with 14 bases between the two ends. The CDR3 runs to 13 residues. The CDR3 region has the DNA TGCGCCAGCAGCTTTACAGGGAAGGGGACCCAGTACTTC. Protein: CASSFTGKGTQYF.

The DNA of the CDR3 is TGCGCCAGCCTAGGCGCCGGGGGTCCCAAAAACATTCAGTACTTC. This sequence encodes CASLGAGGPKNIQYF. This chain connects TRBV10-2 to TRBJ2-4, with D possibly being TRBD2 (6 bases). The CDR3 covers 15 residues. Trimming cost V 8 bases and J 2 bases, with 16 bases left between them. CDR1 and CDR2 (germline): WSHSY, SAAADI.

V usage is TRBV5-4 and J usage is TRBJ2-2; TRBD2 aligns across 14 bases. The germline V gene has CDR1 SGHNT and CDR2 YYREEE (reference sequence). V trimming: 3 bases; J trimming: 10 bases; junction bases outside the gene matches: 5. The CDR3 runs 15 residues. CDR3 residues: CASSSRLAGGQELFF. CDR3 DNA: TGTGCCAGCAGCTCCCGACTAGCGGGGGGGCAGGAGCTGTTTTTT.

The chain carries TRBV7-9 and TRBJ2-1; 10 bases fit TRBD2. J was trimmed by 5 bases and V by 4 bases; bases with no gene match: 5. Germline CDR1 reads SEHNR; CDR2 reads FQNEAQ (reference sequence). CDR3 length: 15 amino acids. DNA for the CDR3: TGTGCCAGCAGCTACAGACTAGCGGGCGACAATGAGCAGTTCTTC. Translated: CASSYRLAGDNEQFF.

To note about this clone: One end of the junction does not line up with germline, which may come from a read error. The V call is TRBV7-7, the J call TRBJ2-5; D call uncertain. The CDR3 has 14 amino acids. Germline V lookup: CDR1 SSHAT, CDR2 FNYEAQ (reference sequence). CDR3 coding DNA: TGTGCTAGCAGCTTAGATGGTTCCCAAGAGACCCAGTACTTC. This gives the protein CASSLDGSQETQYF.

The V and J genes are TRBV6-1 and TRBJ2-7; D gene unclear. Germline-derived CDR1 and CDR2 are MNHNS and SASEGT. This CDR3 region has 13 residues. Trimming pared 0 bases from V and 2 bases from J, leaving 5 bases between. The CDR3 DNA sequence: TGTGCCAGCAGTGAAGCTTCCCCCTACGAGCAGTACTTC. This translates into CASSEASPYEQYF.

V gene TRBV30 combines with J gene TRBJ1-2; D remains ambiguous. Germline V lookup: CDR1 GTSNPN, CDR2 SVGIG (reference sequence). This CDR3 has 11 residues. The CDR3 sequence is CALSYGRGYTF. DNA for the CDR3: TGTGCACTATCGTACGGTAGGGGCTACACCTTC.

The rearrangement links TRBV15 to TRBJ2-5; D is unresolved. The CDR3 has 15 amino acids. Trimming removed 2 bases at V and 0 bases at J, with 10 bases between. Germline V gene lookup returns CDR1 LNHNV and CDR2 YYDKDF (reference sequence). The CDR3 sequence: CATSRPPGNQETQYF. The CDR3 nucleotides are TGTGCCACCAGCAGACCTCCCGGTAACCAAGAGACCCAGTACTTC.

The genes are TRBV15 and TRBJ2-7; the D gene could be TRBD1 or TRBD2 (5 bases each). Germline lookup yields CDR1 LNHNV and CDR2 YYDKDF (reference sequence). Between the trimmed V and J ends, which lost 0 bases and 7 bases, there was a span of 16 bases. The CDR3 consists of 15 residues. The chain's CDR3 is CATSRDLSPGREQYF. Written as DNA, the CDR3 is TGTGCCACCAGCAGAGACCTCAGCCCGGGGCGGGAGCAGTACTTC.

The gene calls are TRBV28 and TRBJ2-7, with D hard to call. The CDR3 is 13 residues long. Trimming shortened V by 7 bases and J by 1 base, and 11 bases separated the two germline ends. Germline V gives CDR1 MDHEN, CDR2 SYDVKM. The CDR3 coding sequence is TGTGCCAGCACGGTGGCAGAATCCTACGAGCAGTACTTC. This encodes CASTVAESYEQYF.

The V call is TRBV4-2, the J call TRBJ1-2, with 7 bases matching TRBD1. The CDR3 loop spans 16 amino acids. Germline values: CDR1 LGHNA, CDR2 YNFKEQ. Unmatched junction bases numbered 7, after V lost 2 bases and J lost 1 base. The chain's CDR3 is CASSQSDRDLNYGYTF. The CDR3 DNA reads TGTGCCAGCAGCCAATCCGACAGGGATCTTAACTATGGCTACACCTTC.

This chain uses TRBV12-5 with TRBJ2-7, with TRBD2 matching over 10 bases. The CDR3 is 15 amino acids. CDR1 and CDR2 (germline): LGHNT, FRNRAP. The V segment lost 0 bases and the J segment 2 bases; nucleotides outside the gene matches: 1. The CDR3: CASGLVLAGAYEQYF. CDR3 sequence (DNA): TGTGCTAGTGGTTTGGTGCTAGCGGGGGCCTACGAGCAGTACTTC.

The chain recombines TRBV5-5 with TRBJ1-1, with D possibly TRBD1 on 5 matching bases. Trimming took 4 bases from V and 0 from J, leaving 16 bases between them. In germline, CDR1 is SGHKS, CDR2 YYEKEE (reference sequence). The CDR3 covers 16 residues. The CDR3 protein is CASSTGLTVMNTEAFF. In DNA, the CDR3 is TGTGCCAGCAGCACGGGTCTGACAGTGATGAACACTGAAGCTTTCTTT.

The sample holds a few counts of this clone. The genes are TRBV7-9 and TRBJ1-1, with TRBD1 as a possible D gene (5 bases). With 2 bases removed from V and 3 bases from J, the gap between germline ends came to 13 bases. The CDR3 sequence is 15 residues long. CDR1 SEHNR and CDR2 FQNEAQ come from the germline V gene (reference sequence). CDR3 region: CASSLKPRGYTEAFF. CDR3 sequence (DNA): TGTGCCAGCAGCTTAAAGCCCCGGGGGTACACTGAAGCTTTCTTT. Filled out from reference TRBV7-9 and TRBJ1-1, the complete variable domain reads DTGVSQNPRHKITKRGQNVTFRCDPISEHNRLYWYRQTLGQGPEFLTYFQNEAQLEKSRLLSDRFSAERPKGSFSTLEIQRTEQGDSAMYLCASSLKPRGYTEAFFGQGTRLTVV.

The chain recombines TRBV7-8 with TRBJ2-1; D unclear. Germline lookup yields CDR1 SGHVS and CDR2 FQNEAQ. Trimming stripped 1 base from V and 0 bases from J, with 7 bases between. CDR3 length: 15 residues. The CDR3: CASSLGASSYNEQFF. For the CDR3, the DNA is TGTGCCAGCAGCTTAGGGGCGAGCTCCTACAATGAGCAGTTCTTC. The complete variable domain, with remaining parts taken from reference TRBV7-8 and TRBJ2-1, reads GAGVSQSPRYKVAKRGQDVALRCDPISGHVSLFWYQQALGQGPEFLTYFQNEAQLDKSGLPSDRFFAERPEGSVSTLKIQRTQQEDSAVYLCASSLGASSYNEQFFGPGTRLTVL.

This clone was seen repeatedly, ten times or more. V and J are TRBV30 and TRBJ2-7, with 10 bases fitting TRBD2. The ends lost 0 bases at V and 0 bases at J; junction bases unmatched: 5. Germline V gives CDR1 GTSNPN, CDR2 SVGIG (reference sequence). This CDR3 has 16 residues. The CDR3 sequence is CAWSVPSGGYSYEQYF. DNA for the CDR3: TGTGCCTGGAGTGTACCTAGCGGGGGTTACTCCTACGAGCAGTACTTC.

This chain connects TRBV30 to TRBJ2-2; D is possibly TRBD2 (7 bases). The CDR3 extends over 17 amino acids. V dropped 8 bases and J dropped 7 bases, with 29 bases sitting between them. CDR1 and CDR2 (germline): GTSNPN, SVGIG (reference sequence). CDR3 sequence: CARTSGGRGRRIGELFF. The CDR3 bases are TGTGCCAGAACAAGTGGGGGGCGGGGGAGAAGAATCGGGGAGCTGTTTTTT.

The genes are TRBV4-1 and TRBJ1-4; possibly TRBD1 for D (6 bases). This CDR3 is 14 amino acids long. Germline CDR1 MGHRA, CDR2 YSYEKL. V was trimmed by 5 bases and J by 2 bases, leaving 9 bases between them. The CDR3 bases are TGCGCCAGCAGCAACAGGGCGACTAATGAAAAACTGTTTTTT. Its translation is CASSNRATNEKLFF.

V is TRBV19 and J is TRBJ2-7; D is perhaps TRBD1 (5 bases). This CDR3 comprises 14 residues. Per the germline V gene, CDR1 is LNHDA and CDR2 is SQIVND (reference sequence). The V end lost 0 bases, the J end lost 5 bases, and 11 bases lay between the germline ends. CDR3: CASSIEKGSHEQYF. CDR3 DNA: TGTGCCAGTAGTATAGAGAAGGGGTCCCACGAGCAGTACTTC.

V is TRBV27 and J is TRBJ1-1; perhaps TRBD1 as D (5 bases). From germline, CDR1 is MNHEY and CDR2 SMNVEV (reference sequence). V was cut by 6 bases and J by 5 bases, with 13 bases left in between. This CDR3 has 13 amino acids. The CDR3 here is CASSTYQGTEAFF. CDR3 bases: TGTGCCAGCAGCACGTACCAGGGTACTGAAGCTTTCTTT.

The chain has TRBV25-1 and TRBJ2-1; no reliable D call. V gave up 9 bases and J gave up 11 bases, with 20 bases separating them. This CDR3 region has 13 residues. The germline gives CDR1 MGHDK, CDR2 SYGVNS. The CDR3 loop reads CASVPVVPGKQFF. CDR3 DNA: TGTGCCAGTGTCCCCGTTGTCCCCGGAAAGCAGTTCTTC.

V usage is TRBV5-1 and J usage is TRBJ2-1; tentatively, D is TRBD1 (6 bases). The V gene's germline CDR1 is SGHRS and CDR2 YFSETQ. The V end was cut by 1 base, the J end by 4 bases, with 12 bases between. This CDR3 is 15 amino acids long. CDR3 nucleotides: TGCGCCAGCAGCTTGCGGGACACCGCTTACAATGAGCAGTTCTTC. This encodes CASSLRDTAYNEQFF.

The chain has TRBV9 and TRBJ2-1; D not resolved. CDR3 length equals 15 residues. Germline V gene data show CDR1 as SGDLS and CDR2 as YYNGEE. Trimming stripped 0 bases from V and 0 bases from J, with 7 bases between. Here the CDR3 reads CASSVDLSSYNEQFF. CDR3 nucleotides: TGTGCCAGCAGCGTAGACCTTAGCTCCTACAATGAGCAGTTCTTC.